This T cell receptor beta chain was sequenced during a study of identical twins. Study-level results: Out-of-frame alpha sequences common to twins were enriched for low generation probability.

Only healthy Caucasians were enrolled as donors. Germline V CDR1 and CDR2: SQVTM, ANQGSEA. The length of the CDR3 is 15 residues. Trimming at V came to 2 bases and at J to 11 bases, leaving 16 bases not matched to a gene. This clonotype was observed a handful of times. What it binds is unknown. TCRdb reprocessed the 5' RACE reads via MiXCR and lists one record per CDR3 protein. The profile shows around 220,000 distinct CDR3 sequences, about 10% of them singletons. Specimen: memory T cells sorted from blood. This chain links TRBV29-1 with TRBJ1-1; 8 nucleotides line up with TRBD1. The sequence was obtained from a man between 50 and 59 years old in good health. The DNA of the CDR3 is TGCAGCGTTGAACGGAGTCGGACAGGGCAGGGTTGGGCTTTCTTT. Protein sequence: CSVERSRTGQGWAFF.